This T cell receptor beta chain was recovered during a study of radiotherapy plus CTLA-4 blockade in lung cancer. The protocol was immunoSEQ multiplex PCR, while the TCRdb copy is restricted to in-frame clones and leaves out a portion. Of some 38,000 clones listed, 70% to 85% are singletons. V lost 2 bases and J lost 3; bases outside the gene matches: 6. Germline V gives CDR1 SGHVS, CDR2 FQNEAQ. The CDR3 extends over 16 amino acids. The source material was peripheral blood, sampled from a patient treated with radiotherapy plus ipilimumab. The chain employs TRBV7-8 and TRBJ2-1, with 8 bases fitting TRBD2. The TCR originated in a human donor with non-small cell lung cancer who had stable disease on radiotherapy plus ipilimumab. CDR3 DNA sequence: TGTGCCAGCAGCTTATTAGCGGGGAGGGGCTACAATGAGCAGTTCTTC. This gives the protein CASSLLAGRGYNEQFF.